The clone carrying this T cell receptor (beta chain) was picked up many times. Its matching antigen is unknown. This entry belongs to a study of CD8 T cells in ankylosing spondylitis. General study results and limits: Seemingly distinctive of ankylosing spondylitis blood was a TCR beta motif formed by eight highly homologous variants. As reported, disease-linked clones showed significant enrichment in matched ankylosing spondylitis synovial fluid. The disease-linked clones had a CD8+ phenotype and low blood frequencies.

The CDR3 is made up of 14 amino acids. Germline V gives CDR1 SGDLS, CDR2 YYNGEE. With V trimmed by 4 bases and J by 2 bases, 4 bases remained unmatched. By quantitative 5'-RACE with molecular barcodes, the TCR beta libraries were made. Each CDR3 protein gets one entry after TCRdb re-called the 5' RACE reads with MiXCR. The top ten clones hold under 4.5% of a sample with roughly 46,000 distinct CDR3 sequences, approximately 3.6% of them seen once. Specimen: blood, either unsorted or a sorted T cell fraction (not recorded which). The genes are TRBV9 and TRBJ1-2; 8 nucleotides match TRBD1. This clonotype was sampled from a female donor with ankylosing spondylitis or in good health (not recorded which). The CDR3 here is CASSSGTGNYGYTF. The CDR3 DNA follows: TGTGCCAGCAGCTCCGGGACAGGAAACTATGGCTACACCTTC.